This T cell receptor beta chain was sequenced during a study of T cells and copy number aberrations in small-cell lung cancer (TCRdb year 2021). Concerning the study at large: To relate T cell metrics to mutations and copy number aberrations, the same tumor regions underwent both TCR repertoire sequencing and whole-exome sequencing. Tumor TCR data existed for about 17 patients, and about 15 patients had TCR data from both tumor tissue and normal tissue. Overall study outcomes, separate from this receptor: All specimens were formalin-fixed paraffin-embedded tissue, which is known to introduce sequencing artifacts. Compared with adjacent lung tissue, tumors showed lower T-cell density, richness and clonality, although the density difference was not significant. A small sample size, resulting from surgical resection being uncommon in small-cell lung cancer, limited the study, and the findings need validation.

Patients with limited-stage small-cell lung cancer who underwent surgical resection in Hangzhou, China, between the late 2000s and the early 2020s were included as donors. Every donor went straight to surgery with no preoperative chemotherapy or radiotherapy, and no donor was given immunotherapy either before or after surgery. In the sequenced cohort of around 19 patients, every patient was either a smoker or a heavy second-hand smoker. Adjacent normal lung was taken at least 2 cm away from the tumor margin, and two pathologists confirmed by morphology that the adjacent normal lung was free of malignant cells. The study used multi-region TCR-beta sequencing of resected limited-stage small-cell lung cancers together with tumor-adjacent lung tissue to characterize T cell repertoire heterogeneity. The AllPrep DNA/RNA FFPE Kit (Qiagen) was used to extract genomic DNA from FFPE tissue. As for this clone: Its cognate antigen has yet to be identified. Base qualities were left out, and no much larger clone turns up one base away.

Via the germline V gene, CDR1 is MNHNS and CDR2 SASEGT. After removal of 8 bases from V and 4 bases from J, the junction retains 10 bases not matched to a gene. The CDR3 goes from the cysteine to the phenylalanine over 14 residues. Only the CDR3 portion is preserved as DNA: 42 bases, with reading frame beginning at the first base. The immunoSEQ hsTCRB Kit was used with multiplexed V- and J-gene primers to amplify TCR-beta CDR3 regions from genomic DNA. Unique DNA barcodes were added in a second PCR, and the samples were pooled together with one negative control and one positive control. The pooled TCR-beta libraries were sequenced using a 150-cycle paired-end protocol on an Illumina MiSeq. The original pipeline was this. Raw sequencing data were processed by Adaptive Biotechnologies into a report containing normalized, annotated TCR-beta repertoires. T-cell density was calculated by normalizing TCR-beta templates to usable DNA, with usable DNA estimated through amplification of housekeeping genes. Richness counted unique rearrangements, and clonality was defined as 1 minus Pielou's evenness. TCRdb holds this immuneACCESS table with in-frame rearrangements only. Some clones are missing; in checked studies, unresolved V genes explain under half, and the rest has no known cause. V and J calls and clone size come straight from that table; D and trimming were deduced from the DNA. In all, the sample holds 9,400 or so clones, and nearly 80% of those were seen once. The ten largest make up about 32% of the sample.

The sequence came from a man in his fifties or sixties with small cell lung cancer. Here the chain combines TRBV6-1 and TRBJ2-7, with 8 bases in between that match TRBD1. Sample: normal tissue next to the tumor. This receptor has the CDR3 CASRRTGSFYEQYF. The nucleotide sequence is given as TGTGCCAGCCGTCGGACAGGGAGTTTTTACGAGCAGTACTTC.